This TCR beta chain came from a study of blood T cell repertoires in COVID-19. The overall study: The study drew acute and convalescent COVID-19 samples from the United States, Italy and Spain. T cells, B-cell-depleted T cells, or PBMCs provided the cDNA or gDNA that served as material.

Method: immunoSEQ multiplex PCR; TCRdb's copy keeps in-frame clones and lacks some. The top ten hold 0.7% to 0.9% of the sample, which has 120,000 or so clones, around 90% seen once. The CDR3 has 13 residues. Germline values: CDR1 LNHDA, CDR2 SQIVND (reference sequence). The trim removed 9 bases at V and 4 bases at J, leaving 5 bases unmatched. Sequencing was done on a sample of peripheral blood. V gene TRBV19 combines with J gene TRBJ1-1; 10 nucleotides match TRBD1. This TCR derives from a woman aged 50 to 60 with active or convalescent COVID-19. CDR3 in DNA: TGTGCCAGGGGGACAGGGGAGGGCACTGAAGCTTTCTTT. It translates to CARGTGEGTEAFF. The variable domain in full, with the rest retrieved from reference TRBV19 and TRBJ1-1, is DGGITQSPKYLFRKEGQNVTLSCEQNLNHDAMYWYRQDPGQGLRLIYYSQIVNDFQKGDIAEGYSVSREKKESFPLTVTSAQKNPTAFYLCARGTGEGTEAFFGQGTRLTVV.